Shown below are 28 T cell receptor beta chains from a single sample sequenced in a study of Ad26.COV2.S vaccination and SARS-CoV-2 variants. The method was immunoSEQ multiplex PCR; TCRdb's version includes in-frame clones alone and lacks a portion of them. The sample lists roughly 350,000 clones, around 86% occurring once. Treatment defined: around 19 received Ad26.COV2.S at low or high dose, single or two shots; several received placebo; per-sample allocation not given. It was on day 63 after the first vaccine or placebo injection that samples were taken. The material sequenced was peripheral blood, taken in a trial of Ad26.COV2.S vaccine versus placebo. All receptors derive from a person aged 18 to 59 who received the Ad26.COV2.S COVID-19 vaccine or a placebo.

This clone has only one observation. The chain employs TRBV9 and TRBJ2-6; D unresolved. The germline gives CDR1 SGDLS, CDR2 YYNGEE. The CDR3 has 17 amino acids. Trimming pared 4 bases from V and 2 bases from J, leaving 16 bases between. The CDR3 sequence: CASSPYKSETGANVLTF. The CDR3 DNA is TGTGCCAGCAGCCCGTACAAATCTGAAACTGGGGCCAACGTCCTGACTTTC.

The rearrangement links TRBV11-3 to TRBJ2-1; unclear D gene. The CDR3 runs to 15 residues. Germline CDR1 is SGHNT and CDR2 is YENEEA. V lost 2 bases, J lost 6 bases, and 14 bases lay in between. CDR3 amino acids: CASSLSQYLSNEQFF. The CDR3 DNA reads as TGTGCCAGCAGCTTATCCCAGTATCTTAGCAATGAGCAGTTCTTC.

This clone was seen only once. The chain joins TRBV7-2 to TRBJ2-7; TRBD2 is a possible D gene (5 bases). The V and J ends lost 4 bases and 4 bases respectively, with 17 bases between them. The CDR3 sequence is 15 residues long. Germline loops: CDR1 SGHTA, CDR2 FQGNSA. Here the CDR3 DNA reads TGTGCCAGCAGCTCAAGACTGGGAGCAAGATACGAGCAGTACTTC. It specifies CASSSRLGARYEQYF.

CDR3 residues: CASSPGTSGQETQYF. CDR3 nucleotide sequence: TGTGCCAGCAGCCCGGGGACTAGCGGGCAAGAGACCCAGTACTTC. V is TRBV7-3 and J is TRBJ2-5; 12 bases align to TRBD2. CDR1 is SGHTA, CDR2 FQGTGA, per germline. CDR3 length: 15 amino acids. V trimming: 5 bases; J trimming: 2 bases; junction bases outside the gene matches: 3.

This sequence joins TRBV7-2 and TRBJ2-7, with D tentatively TRBD1 or TRBD2 (7 bases each). Trimming took 1 base from V and 5 from J, leaving 15 bases between them. The CDR3 is 15 amino acids. The germline V gene has CDR1 SGHTA and CDR2 FQGNSA. The CDR3 DNA reads as TGTGCCAGCAGCTTAGGGGGGGGACAGATACACGAGCAGTACTTC. It yields the protein CASSLGGGQIHEQYF.

The V and J genes are TRBV10-3 and TRBJ2-7; the D gene is possibly TRBD2 (5 bases). From germline, CDR1 is ENHRY and CDR2 SYGVKD. The CDR3 spans 14 residues. V was shortened by 5 bases and J by 3 bases, with 14 bases between the two germline ends. This CDR3 is CAISLFAGGYEQYF. DNA for the CDR3: TGTGCCATCAGTTTGTTCGCGGGCGGCTACGAGCAGTACTTC.

The chain recombines TRBV6-4 with TRBJ2-1, with TRBD2 matching over 9 bases. V shed 3 bases, J shed 6 bases, and the junction held 6 bases outside the gene matches. CDR1 MRHNA and CDR2 SNTAGT come from the germline V gene. The CDR3 spans 15 residues. The CDR3 region is CASSEQGGGANEQFF. The CDR3 nucleotides read TGTGCCAGCAGTGAGCAGGGCGGGGGGGCCAATGAGCAGTTCTTC.

As regards this clone: The same CDR3 can be traced to other DNA sequences in this sample. This sequence joins TRBV15 and TRBJ1-4; D gene uncertain. Trimming took off 0 bases at V and 2 bases at J, with 7 bases between the two ends. CDR3 size: 15 residues. Germline CDR1 LNHNV, CDR2 YYDKDF (reference sequence). For the CDR3, the DNA is TGTGCCACCAGCAGAGATCGAGGGACTAATGAAAAACTGTTTTTT. Amino acid sequence: CATSRDRGTNEKLFF.

The chain recombines TRBV4-1 with TRBJ2-7; 13 nucleotides line up with TRBD2. The germline V gene encodes CDR1 MGHRA and CDR2 YSYEKL. The V gene end was trimmed by 4 bases and the J gene end by 0 bases; junction bases not matched to a gene: 6. The CDR3 is 17 amino acids. This chain's CDR3 is CASSPGTSGVSSYEQYF. In nucleotides, the CDR3 is TGCGCCAGCAGCCCTGGGACTAGCGGGGTAAGCTCCTACGAGCAGTACTTC.

V and J are TRBV4-2 and TRBJ1-3; 9 nucleotides match TRBD1. V shed 4 bases and J 8 bases; nucleotides not matched to a gene: 9. Germline V gene sequence: CDR1 LGHNA, CDR2 YNFKEQ. The CDR3 runs 15 residues. CDR3 residues: CASSLGTGSRDTIYF. The CDR3 coding sequence is TGTGCCAGCAGCCTCGGGACAGGGTCCAGAGACACCATATATTTT.

The rearrangement uses TRBV7-3 and TRBJ1-5, with D tentatively TRBD1 (5 bases). The CDR3 contains 20 residues. In germline, CDR1 is SGHTA, CDR2 FQGTGA. Trimming took off 1 base at V and 0 bases at J, with 22 bases between the two ends. The CDR3 protein is CASSLSRDSPPSYSNQPQHF. The DNA for the CDR3 is TGTGCCAGCAGCTTAAGTCGCGACAGTCCCCCCTCCTATAGCAATCAGCCCCAGCATTTT.

This chain connects TRBV18 to TRBJ2-5; 9 positions agree with TRBD2. V lost 4 bases to trimming and J lost 2 bases; unmatched junction nucleotides: 5. CDR3 size: 15 residues. Germline CDR1 reads KGHSH; CDR2 reads LQKENI. The CDR3 loop is CASSRGAGGQETQYF. CDR3 DNA: TGTGCCAGCTCACGGGGAGCGGGGGGACAAGAGACCCAGTACTTC.

The gene calls are TRBV4-2 and TRBJ2-3; TRBD2 matches 8 bases. This CDR3 has 15 amino acids. Germline trimming cut 5 bases from V and 1 base from J; bases unmatched to any gene: 5. Germline V gene sequence: CDR1 LGHNA, CDR2 YNFKEQ. This chain's CDR3 is CASSISGERTDTQYF. The DNA of the CDR3 is TGTGCCAGCAGCATTAGCGGGGAGCGCACAGATACGCAGTATTTT.

This chain connects TRBV4-2 to TRBJ2-7, with 14 bases identical to TRBD2. The junction had 5 bases not matched to a gene; V was cut back by 4 bases and J by 0 bases. Germline CDR1 reads LGHNA; CDR2 reads YNFKEQ. The CDR3 loop spans 17 amino acids. The CDR3 region has the DNA TGTGCCAGCAGCCGGACTAGCGGGGGGTCCCCCTCCTACGAGCAGTACTTC. Protein sequence: CASSRTSGGSPSYEQYF.

This clone has just one count. J is TRBJ1-2 and V is TRBV6-2 or TRBV6-3; weak D call: TRBD1 (5 bases). The V gene lost 0 bases and the J gene lost 7 bases, with 9 bases spanning the gap. This CDR3 is 13 amino acids long. The germline V gene has CDR1 MNHEY and CDR2 SVGEGT. CDR3 sequence reads: CASSYSFGGGYTF. DNA for the CDR3: TGTGCCAGCAGTTACTCGTTCGGGGGTGGCTACACCTTC.

This clone was counted a single time. This chain uses TRBV18 with TRBJ2-7; 10 nucleotides align to TRBD1. After removal of 5 bases from V and 4 bases from J, the junction contained 5 bases not matched to a gene. There are 14 residues in the CDR3. Germline loops: CDR1 KGHSH, CDR2 LQKENI. In DNA form, the CDR3 reads TGTGCCAGCTCAACCGGGACAGGGGCTTACGAGCAGTACTTC. It encodes CASSTGTGAYEQYF.

The chain couples TRBV7-9 to TRBJ2-6; D unclear. This CDR3 region has 13 residues. Trimming removed 5 bases from V and 4 bases from J, with 6 bases in between. Germline CDR1 reads SEHNR; CDR2 reads FQNEAQ (reference sequence). The CDR3 coding sequence is TGTGCCAGCAGCCCACCCGGGGCCAACGTCCTGACTTTC. Protein product: CASSPPGANVLTF.

CDR3: CASSTGSRVGIETQYF. The CDR3 DNA reads TGTGCCAGCAGCACCGGGAGCAGGGTTGGAATAGAGACCCAGTACTTC. The V call is TRBV14, the J call TRBJ2-5; the D gene is possibly TRBD2 (6 bases). Per the germline V gene, CDR1 is SGHDN and CDR2 is FVKESK. The CDR3 covers 16 residues. Trimming removed 5 bases from V and 4 bases from J, with 20 bases in between.

The rearrangement uses TRBV30 and TRBJ2-3; 11 bases line up with TRBD2. This CDR3 is built from 16 residues. Germline V gene lookup returns CDR1 GTSNPN and CDR2 SVGIG (reference sequence). Losses at the gene ends were 5 bases for V and 1 base for J; bases not matched to a gene: 8. The CDR3 DNA sequence: TGTGCCTGGGCCCTCCCTAGCGGGGGGCGCACAGATACGCAGTATTTT. Translated, it gives CAWALPSGGRTDTQYF.

The V gene is TRBV7-2, the J gene TRBJ1-1, with D perhaps TRBD1 (6 bases). The CDR3 totals 14 residues. Germline lookup yields CDR1 SGHTA and CDR2 FQGNSA. V was shortened by 6 bases and J by 1 base, with 12 bases between the two germline ends. This CDR3 reads CASSSQGKNTEAFF. The CDR3 bases are TGTGCCAGCAGTTCCCAGGGGAAGAACACTGAAGCTTTCTTT. Drawing the rest from reference TRBV7-2 and TRBJ1-1, the complete variable domain is GAGVSQSPSNKVTEKGKDVELRCDPISGHTALYWYRQSLGQGLEFLIYFQGNSAPDKSGLPSDRFSAERTGGSVSTLTIQRTQQEDSAVYLCASSSQGKNTEAFFGQGTRLTVV.

This chain joins TRBV5-8 and TRBJ1-6; TRBD1 might be the D (5 bases). V was cut by 3 bases and J by 6 bases, with 16 bases left in between. CDR1 and CDR2 (germline): SGHTS, YDEGEE. The CDR3 consists of 16 residues. Here the CDR3 DNA reads TGTGCCAGCAGCTATATTCGAGGGGCCGGTAATTCACCCCTCCACTTT. Its translation: CASSYIRGAGNSPLHF.

This chain connects TRBV4-2 to TRBJ1-6; D is unresolved. The germline V gene encodes CDR1 LGHNA and CDR2 YNFKEQ. This CDR3 has 14 amino acids. Trimming took off 0 bases at V and 10 bases at J, with 10 bases between the two ends. In nucleotides, the CDR3 is TGTGCCAGCAGCCAAGATATGGTGGGCTCACCCCTCCACTTT. Amino acid sequence: CASSQDMVGSPLHF.

The gene calls are TRBV11-1 and TRBJ1-1; D remains unclear. Germline V gives CDR1 SGHAT, CDR2 FQDESV (reference sequence). Trimming removed 1 base from V and 5 bases from J, with 5 bases in between. This CDR3 comprises 12 residues. CDR3 amino acids: CASSLGQTEAFF. CDR3 nucleotide sequence: TGTGCCAGCAGCTTAGGTCAGACTGAAGCTTTCTTT.

The chain links TRBV4-3 to TRBJ2-5, with TRBD2 as a possible D gene (5 bases). CDR3 length: 13 residues. CDR1 is LGHNA and CDR2 is YSLEER in the germline V gene. Trimming left V 2 bases short and J 4 bases short, with 8 bases between. CDR3 region: CASSQNGGETQYF. The CDR3 DNA reads TGCGCCAGCAGCCAAAATGGAGGAGAGACCCAGTACTTC.

J is TRBJ2-7 and V is TRBV6-5; perhaps TRBD1 as D (5 bases). The V end was cut by 0 bases, the J end by 2 bases, with 8 bases between. The germline V gene encodes CDR1 MNHEY and CDR2 SVGAGI. The CDR3 covers 14 residues. CDR3 loop: CASSYSPQAYEQYF. The CDR3 DNA reads as TGTGCCAGCAGTTACTCCCCACAGGCCTACGAGCAGTACTTC.

This clone was found once. This chain links TRBV5-1 with TRBJ1-1; 9 bases are a match to TRBD1. CDR3 length: 16 residues. J lost 1 base, V lost 0 bases, and 4 bases had no gene match. The germline V gene encodes CDR1 SGHRS and CDR2 YFSETQ. The DNA of the CDR3 is TGCGCCAGCAGCTTGGTTCCGGGACAGGGGAACACTGAAGCTTTCTTT. Encoded protein: CASSLVPGQGNTEAFF.

The chain couples TRBV6-6 to TRBJ1-2; 7 positions match TRBD1. Looked up from germline, CDR1 is MNHNY and CDR2 is SVGAGI (reference sequence). The CDR3 extends over 15 amino acids. Unmatched junction bases numbered 11, after V lost 5 bases and J lost 5 bases. The CDR3 coding sequence is TGTGCCAGCAGTCAGGACAAGGGGGCCTGGTATGGCTACACCTTC. Residues: CASSQDKGAWYGYTF.

The gene calls are TRBV4-2 and TRBJ2-5; D is ambiguous. The ends were cut back, 1 base at V and 0 bases at J, with 9 bases in the middle. The germline CDR1 and CDR2 sequences are LGHNA and YNFKEQ. CDR3 length equals 15 residues. Here the CDR3 reads CASSQAGAYQETQYF. CDR3 sequence (DNA): TGTGCCAGCAGCCAAGCCGGAGCGTACCAAGAGACCCAGTACTTC.